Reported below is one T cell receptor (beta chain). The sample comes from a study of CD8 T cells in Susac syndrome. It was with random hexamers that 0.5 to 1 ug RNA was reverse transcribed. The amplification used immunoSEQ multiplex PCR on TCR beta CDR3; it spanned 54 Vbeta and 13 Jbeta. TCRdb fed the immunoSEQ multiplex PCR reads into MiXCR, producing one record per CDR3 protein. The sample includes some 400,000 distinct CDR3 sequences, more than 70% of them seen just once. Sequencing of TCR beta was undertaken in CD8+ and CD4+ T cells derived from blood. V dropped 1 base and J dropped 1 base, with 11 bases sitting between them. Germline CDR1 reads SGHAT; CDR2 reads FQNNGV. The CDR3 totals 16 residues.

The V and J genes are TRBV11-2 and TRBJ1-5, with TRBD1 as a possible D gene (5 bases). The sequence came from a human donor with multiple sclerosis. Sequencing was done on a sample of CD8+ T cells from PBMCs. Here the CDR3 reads CASSLGAGTSNQPQHF. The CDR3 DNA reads TGTGCCAGCAGCTTAGGCGCTGGGACCAGCAATCAGCCCCAGCATTTT.